The 6 T cell receptor beta chains listed next were all sequenced from one sample in a study of blood T cells in healthy people across ages (dated by TCRdb to 2014 to 2015). Library preparation was by 5' RACE. Sequencing was performed on an Illumina HiSeq 2500. A second roughly 6 to 12 cycle PCR used a sample-barcoded 5' primer and a J-beta primer mix. Starting from the raw public reads, TCRdb applied fastp trimming at Q25, assembled clones with MiXCR and retained in-frame beta chains. Under each unique CDR3 protein, matching rows form one entry showing the most common genes and DNA. The sample table contains 700,000 or so distinct CDR3 sequences; only one count was recorded for approximately 22% of them. The biggest ten clones account for under 25% of the sample. The sample taken for sequencing was blood. The receptors were gathered from a man in his 70s in good health.

This clonotype came up a few times. CDR3: CASRGKGRGYEQYF. CDR3 sequence (DNA): TGTGCCAGCAGGGGGAAGGGCAGGGGCTACGAGCAGTACTTC. The rearrangement links TRBV28 to TRBJ2-7; D perhaps matches TRBD1 (6 bases). Trimming shortened V by 6 bases and J by 3 bases, and 15 bases separated the two germline ends. The CDR3 has 14 amino acids. The V gene's germline CDR1 is MDHEN and CDR2 SYDVKM.

This clonotype was picked up a small number of times. The rearrangement links TRBV4-3 to TRBJ1-4; D is possibly TRBD1 (6 bases). This CDR3 has 14 amino acids. Germline values: CDR1 LGHNA, CDR2 YSLEER. Deletions cut 1 base from V and 8 bases from J, with 11 bases between. This CDR3 is CASSQGSDSEKLFF. CDR3 DNA sequence: TGCGCCAGCAGCCAAGGCTCGGACAGCGAAAAACTGTTTTTT.

This clonotype was detected a few times. The V and J genes are TRBV6-1 and TRBJ2-5, with 8 positions matching TRBD1. The ends lost 4 bases at V and 2 bases at J; junction bases unmatched: 3. The CDR3 is 14 residues long. The germline V gene encodes CDR1 MNHNS and CDR2 SASEGT. CDR3 in DNA: TGTGCCAGCAGTGGGAACAGGGGGCAAGAGACCCAGTACTTC. This sequence encodes CASSGNRGQETQYF.

This clonotype was seen ten or more times. The chain joins TRBV12-3 or TRBV12-4 to TRBJ2-3, with 7 nucleotides matching TRBD2. Losses at the gene ends were 2 bases for V and 8 bases for J; bases not matched to a gene: 7. CDR3 length: 14 residues. The CDR3 DNA sequence: TGTGCCAGCAGTTTAAGCCGGGAGGTCGTTACGCAGTATTTT. Its translation: CASSLSREVVTQYF.

The CDR3 nucleotides read TGTGCCAGCAGTTTAGAGGTAGCAGACATTCAGTACTTC. The encoded protein is CASSLEVADIQYF. The chain uses TRBV12-3 or TRBV12-4 and TRBJ2-4; D is ambiguous. The CDR3 length is 13 residues. V lost 1 base, J lost 8 bases, and 9 bases lay in between.

The V and J genes are TRBV5-1 and TRBJ2-3; unclear D gene. The CDR3 extends over 15 amino acids. The germline V gene encodes CDR1 SGHRS and CDR2 YFSETQ. Trimming took 0 bases from V and 3 from J, leaving 11 bases between them. Here the CDR3 reads CASSLVDPETDTQYF. CDR3 coding DNA: TGCGCCAGCAGCTTGGTGGACCCAGAAACAGATACGCAGTATTTT.